This TCR beta chain was sequenced in a study of T-cell reconstitution after alpha-beta-depleted transplantation in children. Study conclusions and caveats: The origin of alpha-beta T cells about two months after transplant was reportedly several hundred expanded graft clones.

Trimming pared 1 base from V and 4 bases from J, leaving 12 bases between. This CDR3 is 14 amino acids long. The germline V gene encodes CDR1 DFQATT and CDR2 SNEGSKA (reference sequence). Construction of the TCRbeta library involved unique molecular identifiers. TCRdb fed the PCR reads into MiXCR, producing one record per CDR3 protein. The sample comprises about 110,000 distinct CDR3 sequences, approximately 10% of which are singletons, and approximately 36% rests with the top ten. Remarks on this clonotype: Its antigen remains unidentified.

The sequencing used PBMCs, collected before TCRalphabeta/CD19-depleted stem cell transplant. V gene TRBV20-1 combines with J gene TRBJ2-3, with D possibly being TRBD1 (5 bases). The origin of this receptor is a boy aged 2 to 10 with acute lymphoblastic leukemia, due to receive a stem cell transplant. Here the CDR3 reads CSARGSSGPDTQYF. CDR3 DNA sequence: TGCAGTGCTAGAGGGTCCTCAGGGCCAGATACGCAGTATTTT.